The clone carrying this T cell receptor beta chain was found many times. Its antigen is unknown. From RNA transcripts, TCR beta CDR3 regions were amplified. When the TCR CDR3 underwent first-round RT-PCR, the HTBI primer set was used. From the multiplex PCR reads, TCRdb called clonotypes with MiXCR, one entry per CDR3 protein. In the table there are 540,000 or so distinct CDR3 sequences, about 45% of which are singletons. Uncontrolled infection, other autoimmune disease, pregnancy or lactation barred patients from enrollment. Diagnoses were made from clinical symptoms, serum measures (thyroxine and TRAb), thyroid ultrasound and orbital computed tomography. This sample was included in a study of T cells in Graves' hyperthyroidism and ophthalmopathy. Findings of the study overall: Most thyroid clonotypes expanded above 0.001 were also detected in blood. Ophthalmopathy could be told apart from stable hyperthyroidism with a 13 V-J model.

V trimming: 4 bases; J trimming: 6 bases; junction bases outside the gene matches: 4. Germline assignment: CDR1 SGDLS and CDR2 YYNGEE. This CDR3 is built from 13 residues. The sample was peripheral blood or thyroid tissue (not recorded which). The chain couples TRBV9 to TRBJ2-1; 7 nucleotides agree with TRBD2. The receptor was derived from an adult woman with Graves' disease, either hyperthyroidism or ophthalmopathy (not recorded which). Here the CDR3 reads CASSNSSGNEQFF. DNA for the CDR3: TGTGCCAGCAGCAATTCTAGCGGCAATGAGCAGTTCTTC.